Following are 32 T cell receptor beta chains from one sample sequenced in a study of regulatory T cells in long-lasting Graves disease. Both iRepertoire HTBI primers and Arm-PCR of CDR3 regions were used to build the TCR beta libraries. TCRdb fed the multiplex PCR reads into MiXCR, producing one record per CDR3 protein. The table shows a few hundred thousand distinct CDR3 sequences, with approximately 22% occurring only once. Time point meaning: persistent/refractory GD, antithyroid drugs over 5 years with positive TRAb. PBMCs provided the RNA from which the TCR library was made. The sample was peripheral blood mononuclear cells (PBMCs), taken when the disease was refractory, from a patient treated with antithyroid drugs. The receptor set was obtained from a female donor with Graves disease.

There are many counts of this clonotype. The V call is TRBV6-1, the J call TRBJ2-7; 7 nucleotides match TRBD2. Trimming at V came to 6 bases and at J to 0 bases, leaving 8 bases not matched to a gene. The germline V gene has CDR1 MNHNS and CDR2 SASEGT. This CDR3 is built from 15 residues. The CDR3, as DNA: TGTGCCAGCAGCCGTTCTAGCGGACTCTCCTACGAGCAGTACTTC. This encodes CASSRSSGLSYEQYF.

The CDR3 here is CASSIEARSSYNEQFF. The CDR3 nucleotides read TGTGCCAGTAGTATTGAGGCGAGAAGCTCCTACAATGAGCAGTTCTTC. This rearrangement joins TRBV19 to TRBJ2-1; D is unresolved. The V gene lost 3 bases and the J gene lost 0 bases, with 12 bases spanning the gap. CDR1 and CDR2 from the germline V gene are LNHDA and SQIVND (reference sequence). The CDR3 has 16 residues.

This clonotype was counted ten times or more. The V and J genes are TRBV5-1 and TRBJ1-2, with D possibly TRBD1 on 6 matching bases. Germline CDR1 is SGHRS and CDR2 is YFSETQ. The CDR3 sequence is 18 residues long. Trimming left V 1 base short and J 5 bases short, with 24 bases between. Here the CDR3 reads CASSLWGIRQEARYGYTF. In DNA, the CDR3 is TGCGCCAGCAGCTTGTGGGGGATCAGACAGGAAGCGCGATATGGCTACACCTTC.

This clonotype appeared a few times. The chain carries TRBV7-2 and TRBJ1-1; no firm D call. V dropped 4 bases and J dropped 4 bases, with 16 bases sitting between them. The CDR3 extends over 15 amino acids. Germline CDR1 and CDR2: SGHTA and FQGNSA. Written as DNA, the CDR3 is TGTGCCAGCAGCTCGGTTCCTAGACGAAGCACTGAAGCTTTCTTT. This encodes CASSSVPRRSTEAFF.

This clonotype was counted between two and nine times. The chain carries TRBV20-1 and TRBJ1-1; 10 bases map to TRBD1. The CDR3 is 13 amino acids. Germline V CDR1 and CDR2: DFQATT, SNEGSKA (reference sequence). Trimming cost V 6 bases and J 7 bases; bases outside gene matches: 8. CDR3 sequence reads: CSAMGTGESEAFF. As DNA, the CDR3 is TGCAGTGCGATGGGGACAGGGGAAAGTGAAGCTTTCTTT.

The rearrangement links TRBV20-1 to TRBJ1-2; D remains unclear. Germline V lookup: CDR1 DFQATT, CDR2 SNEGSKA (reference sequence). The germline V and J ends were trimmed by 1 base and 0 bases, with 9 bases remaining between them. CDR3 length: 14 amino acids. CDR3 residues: CSARARATNYGYTF. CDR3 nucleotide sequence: TGCAGTGCTAGAGCGAGGGCCACTAACTATGGCTACACCTTC.

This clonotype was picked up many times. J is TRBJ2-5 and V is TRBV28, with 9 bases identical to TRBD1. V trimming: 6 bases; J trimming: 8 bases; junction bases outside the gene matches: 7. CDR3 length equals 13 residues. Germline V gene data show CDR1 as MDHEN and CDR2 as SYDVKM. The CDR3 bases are TGTGCCAGCAGGGATGGACAGGGGCGAACCCAGTACTTC. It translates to CASRDGQGRTQYF.

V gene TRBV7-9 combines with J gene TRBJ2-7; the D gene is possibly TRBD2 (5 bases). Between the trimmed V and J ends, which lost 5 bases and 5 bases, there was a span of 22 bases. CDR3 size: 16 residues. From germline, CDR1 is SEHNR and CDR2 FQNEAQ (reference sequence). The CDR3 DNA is TGTGCCAGCAGCACCTGGACGAGGGCCCTCGGGAACGAGCAGTACTTC. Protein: CASSTWTRALGNEQYF. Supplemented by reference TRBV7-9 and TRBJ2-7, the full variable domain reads DTGVSQNPRHKITKRGQNVTFRCDPISEHNRLYWYRQTLGQGPEFLTYFQNEAQLEKSRLLSDRFSAERPKGSFSTLEIQRTEQGDSAMYLCASSTWTRALGNEQYFGPGTRLTVT.

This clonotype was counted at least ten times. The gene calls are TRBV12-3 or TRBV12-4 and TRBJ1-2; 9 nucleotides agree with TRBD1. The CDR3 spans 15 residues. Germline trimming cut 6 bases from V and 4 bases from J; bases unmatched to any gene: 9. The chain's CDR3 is CASSQRGTGFYGYTF. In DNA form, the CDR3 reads TGTGCCAGCAGCCAACGTGGGACAGGGTTCTATGGCTACACCTTC.

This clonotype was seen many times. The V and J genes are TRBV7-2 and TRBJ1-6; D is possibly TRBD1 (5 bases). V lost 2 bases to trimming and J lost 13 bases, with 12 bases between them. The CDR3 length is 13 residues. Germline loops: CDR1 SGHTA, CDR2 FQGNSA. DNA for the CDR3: TGTGCCAGCAGCTTACCGGGGCTCAGGCCCCTCCACTTT. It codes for CASSLPGLRPLHF.

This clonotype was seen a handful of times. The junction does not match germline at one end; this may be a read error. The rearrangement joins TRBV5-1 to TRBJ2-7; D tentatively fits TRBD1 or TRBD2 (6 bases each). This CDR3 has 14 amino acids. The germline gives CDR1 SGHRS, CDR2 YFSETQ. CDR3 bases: TGTGCCAGTACCCCCGGGGGCAGCTCCTACGAGCAGTACTTC. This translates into CASTPGGSSYEQYF. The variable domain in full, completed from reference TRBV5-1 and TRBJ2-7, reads KAGVTQTPRYLIKTRGQQVTLSCSPISGHRSVSWYQQTPGQGLQFLFEYFSETQRNKGNFPGRFSGRQFSNSRSEMNVSTLELGDSALYLCASTPGGSSYEQYFGPGTRLTVT.

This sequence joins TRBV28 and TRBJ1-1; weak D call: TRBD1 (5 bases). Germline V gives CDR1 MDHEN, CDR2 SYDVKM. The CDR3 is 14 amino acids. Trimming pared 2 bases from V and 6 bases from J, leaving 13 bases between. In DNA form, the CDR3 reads TGTGCCAGCAGTTTAGGACGGAGGGGCCCTGAAGCTTTCTTT. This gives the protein CASSLGRRGPEAFF.

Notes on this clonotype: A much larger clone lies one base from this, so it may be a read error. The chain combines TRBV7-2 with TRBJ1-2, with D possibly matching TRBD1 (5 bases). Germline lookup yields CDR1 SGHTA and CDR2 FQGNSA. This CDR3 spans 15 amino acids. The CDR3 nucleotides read TGTGCCAGCAGCCTATGGGACTTTTCAAACTATGGCCACACCTTC. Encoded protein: CASSLWDFSNYGHTF.

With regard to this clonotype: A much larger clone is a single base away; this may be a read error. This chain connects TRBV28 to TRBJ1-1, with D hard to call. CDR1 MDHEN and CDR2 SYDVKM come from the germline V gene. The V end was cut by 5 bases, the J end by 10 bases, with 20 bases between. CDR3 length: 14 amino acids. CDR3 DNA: TGTGCCAGCAGTCCCCTAGACGGGCGGGAAGTAGCTTTCTTT. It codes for CASSPLDGREVAFF.

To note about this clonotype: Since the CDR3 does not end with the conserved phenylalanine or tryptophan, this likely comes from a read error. The chain's CDR3 is CASSQGGQGRNEQYL. The CDR3 region has the DNA TGTGCCAGCAGCCAGGGAGGACAGGGAAGGAACGAGCAGTACCTC. This chain connects TRBV7-3 to TRBJ2-7, with 8 bases fitting TRBD1. Looked up from germline, CDR1 is SGHTA and CDR2 is FQGTGA. The CDR3 is 15 amino acids. V shed 5 bases, J shed 5 bases, and the junction held 11 bases outside the gene matches.

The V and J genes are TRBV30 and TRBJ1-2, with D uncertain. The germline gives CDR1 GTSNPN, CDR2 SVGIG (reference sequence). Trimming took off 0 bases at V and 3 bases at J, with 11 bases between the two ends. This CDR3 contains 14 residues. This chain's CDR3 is CAWSVMARDYGYTF. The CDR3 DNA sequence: TGTGCCTGGAGTGTCATGGCGCGGGACTATGGCTACACCTTC.

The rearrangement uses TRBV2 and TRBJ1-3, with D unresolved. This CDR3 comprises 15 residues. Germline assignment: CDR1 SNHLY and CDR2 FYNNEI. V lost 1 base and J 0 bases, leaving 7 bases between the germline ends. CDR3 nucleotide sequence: TGTGCCAGCAGTGAAGGACGGACCTCTGGAAACACCATATATTTT. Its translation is CASSEGRTSGNTIYF.

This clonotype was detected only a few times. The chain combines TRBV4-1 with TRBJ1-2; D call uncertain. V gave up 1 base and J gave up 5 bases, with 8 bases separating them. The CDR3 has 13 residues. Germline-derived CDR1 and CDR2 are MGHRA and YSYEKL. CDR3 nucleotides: TGCGCCAGCAGCCAAGTTTTGCATTATGGCTACACCTTC. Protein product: CASSQVLHYGYTF.

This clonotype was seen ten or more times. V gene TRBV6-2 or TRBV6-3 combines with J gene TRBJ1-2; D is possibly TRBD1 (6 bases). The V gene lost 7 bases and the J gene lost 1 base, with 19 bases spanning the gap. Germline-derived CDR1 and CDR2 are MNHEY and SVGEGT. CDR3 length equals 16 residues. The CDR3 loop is CASIPQGDINNYGYTF. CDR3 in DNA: TGTGCCAGCATCCCGCAAGGGGACATAAATAACTATGGCTACACCTTC.

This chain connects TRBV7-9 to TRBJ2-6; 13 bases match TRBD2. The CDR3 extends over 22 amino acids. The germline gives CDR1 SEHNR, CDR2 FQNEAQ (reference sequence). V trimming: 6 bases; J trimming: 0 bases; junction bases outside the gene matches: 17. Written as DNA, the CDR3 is TGTGCCAGCAGACTACCGACTAGCGGGAGGTATCCCATATCCTCTGGGGCCAACGTCCTGACTTTC. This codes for CASRLPTSGRYPISSGANVLTF.

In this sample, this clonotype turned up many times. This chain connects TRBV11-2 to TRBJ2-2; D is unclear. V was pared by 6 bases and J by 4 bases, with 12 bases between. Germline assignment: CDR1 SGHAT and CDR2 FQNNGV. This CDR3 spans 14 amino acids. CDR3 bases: TGTGCCAGCAGACGGTTGGTAGGCACCGGGGAGCTGTTTTTT. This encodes CASRRLVGTGELFF.

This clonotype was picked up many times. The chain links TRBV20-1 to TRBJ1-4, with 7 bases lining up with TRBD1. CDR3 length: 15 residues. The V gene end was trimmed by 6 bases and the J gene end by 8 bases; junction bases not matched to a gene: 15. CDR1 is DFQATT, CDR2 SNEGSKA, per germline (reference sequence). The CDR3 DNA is TGCAGTGCCACGAACAGGGGAAAGGTTGGGGAAAAACTGTTTTTT. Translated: CSATNRGKVGEKLFF.

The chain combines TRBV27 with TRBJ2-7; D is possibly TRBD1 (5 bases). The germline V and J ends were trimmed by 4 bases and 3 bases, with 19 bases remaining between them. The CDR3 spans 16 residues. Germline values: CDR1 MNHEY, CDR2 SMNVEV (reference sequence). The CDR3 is CASSSLSRRENYEQYF. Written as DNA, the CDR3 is TGTGCCAGCAGTTCCCTCTCCCGCAGGGAAAACTACGAGCAGTACTTC.

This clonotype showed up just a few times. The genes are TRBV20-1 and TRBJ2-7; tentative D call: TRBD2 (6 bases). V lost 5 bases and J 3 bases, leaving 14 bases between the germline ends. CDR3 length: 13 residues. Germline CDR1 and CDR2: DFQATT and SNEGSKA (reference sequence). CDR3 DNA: TGCAGTGCTTATAGCGGACCCGACTACGAGCAGTACTTC. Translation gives CSAYSGPDYEQYF.

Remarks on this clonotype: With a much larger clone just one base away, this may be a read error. The CDR3 region has the DNA TGTGCCAGCAGTTCAACTACCCAAGGAGGGGCGTACGAGCAGTACTTC. This gives the protein CASSSTTQGGAYEQYF. The V call is TRBV12-3 or TRBV12-4, the J call TRBJ2-7, with a tentative D call TRBD2 (6 bases). The CDR3 contains 16 residues. The germline V and J ends were trimmed by 4 bases and 4 bases, with 20 bases remaining between them.

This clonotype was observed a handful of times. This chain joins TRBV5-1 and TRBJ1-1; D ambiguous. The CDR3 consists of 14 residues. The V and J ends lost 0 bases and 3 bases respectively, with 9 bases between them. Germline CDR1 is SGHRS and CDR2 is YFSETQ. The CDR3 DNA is TGCGCCAGCAGCTTGGTGACCGAGGACACTGAAGCTTTCTTT. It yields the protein CASSLVTEDTEAFF.

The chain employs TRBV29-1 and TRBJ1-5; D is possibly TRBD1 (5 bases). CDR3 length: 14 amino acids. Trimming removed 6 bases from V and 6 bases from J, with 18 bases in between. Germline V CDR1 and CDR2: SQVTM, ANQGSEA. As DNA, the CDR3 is TGCAGCGTCAGGCTGGGGGGAACCGGTCAGCCCCAGCATTTT. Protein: CSVRLGGTGQPQHF.

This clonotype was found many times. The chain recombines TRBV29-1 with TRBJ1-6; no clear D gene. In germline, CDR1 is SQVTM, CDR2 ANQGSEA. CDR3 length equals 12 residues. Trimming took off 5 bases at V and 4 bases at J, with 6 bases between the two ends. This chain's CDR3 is CSVSSYNSPLHF. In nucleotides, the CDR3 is TGCAGCGTTTCCAGTTATAATTCACCCCTCCACTTT.

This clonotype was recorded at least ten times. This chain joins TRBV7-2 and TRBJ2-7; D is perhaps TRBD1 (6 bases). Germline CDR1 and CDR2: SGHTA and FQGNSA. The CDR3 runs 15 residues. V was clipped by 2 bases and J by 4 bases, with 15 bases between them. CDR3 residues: CASSLSSGQGYEQYF. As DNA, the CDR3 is TGTGCCAGCAGCTTATCATCCGGGCAGGGGTACGAGCAGTACTTC.

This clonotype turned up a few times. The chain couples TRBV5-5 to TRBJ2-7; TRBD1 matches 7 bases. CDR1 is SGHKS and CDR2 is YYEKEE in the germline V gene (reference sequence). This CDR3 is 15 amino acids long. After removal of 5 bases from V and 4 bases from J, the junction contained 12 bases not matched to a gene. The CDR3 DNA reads TGTGCCAGCAGACACCGGGACAGCCGGGGTTACGAGCAGTACTTC. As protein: CASRHRDSRGYEQYF.

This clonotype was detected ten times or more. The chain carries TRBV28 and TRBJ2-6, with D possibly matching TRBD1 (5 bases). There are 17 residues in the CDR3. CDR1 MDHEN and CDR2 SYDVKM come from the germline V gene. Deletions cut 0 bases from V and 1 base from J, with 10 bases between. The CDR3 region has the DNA TGTGCCAGCAGTTTATGGAGGCAGGGTTCTGGGGCCAACGTCCTGACTTTC. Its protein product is CASSLWRQGSGANVLTF. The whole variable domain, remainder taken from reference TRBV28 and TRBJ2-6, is DVKVTQSSRYLVKRTGEKVFLECVQDMDHENMFWYRQDPGLGLRLIYFSYDVKMKEKGDIPEGYSVSREKKERFSLILESASTNQTSMYLCASSLWRQGSGANVLTFGAGSRLTVL.

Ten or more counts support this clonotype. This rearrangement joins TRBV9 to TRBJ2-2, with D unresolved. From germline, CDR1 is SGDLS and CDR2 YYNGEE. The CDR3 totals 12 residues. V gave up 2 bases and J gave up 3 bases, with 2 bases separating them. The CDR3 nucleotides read TGTGCCAGCAGCGTGGACACCGGGGAGCTGTTTTTT. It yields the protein CASSVDTGELFF.